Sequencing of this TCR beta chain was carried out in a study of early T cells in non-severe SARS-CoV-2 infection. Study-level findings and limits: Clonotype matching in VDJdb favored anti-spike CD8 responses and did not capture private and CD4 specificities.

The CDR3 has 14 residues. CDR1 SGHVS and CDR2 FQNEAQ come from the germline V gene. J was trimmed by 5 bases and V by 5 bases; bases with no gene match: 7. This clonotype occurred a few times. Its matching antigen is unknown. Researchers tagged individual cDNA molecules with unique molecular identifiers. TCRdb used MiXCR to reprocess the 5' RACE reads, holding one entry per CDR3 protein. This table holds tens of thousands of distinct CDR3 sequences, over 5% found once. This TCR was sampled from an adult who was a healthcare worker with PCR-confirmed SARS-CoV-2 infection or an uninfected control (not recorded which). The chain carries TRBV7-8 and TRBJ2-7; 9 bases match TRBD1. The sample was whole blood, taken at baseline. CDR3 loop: CASSLRDRVNEQYF. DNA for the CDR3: TGTGCCAGCAGCCTCCGGGACAGGGTGAACGAGCAGTACTTC.